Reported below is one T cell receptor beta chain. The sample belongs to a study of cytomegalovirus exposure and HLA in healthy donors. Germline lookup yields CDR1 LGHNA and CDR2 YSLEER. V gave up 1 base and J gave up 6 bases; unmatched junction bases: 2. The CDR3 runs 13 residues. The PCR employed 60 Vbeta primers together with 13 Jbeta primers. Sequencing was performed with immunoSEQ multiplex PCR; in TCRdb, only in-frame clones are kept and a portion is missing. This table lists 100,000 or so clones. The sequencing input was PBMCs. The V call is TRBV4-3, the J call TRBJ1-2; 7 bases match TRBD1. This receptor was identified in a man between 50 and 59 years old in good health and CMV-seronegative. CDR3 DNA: TGCGCCAGCAGCCAAGCTACAGGGGATGGCTACACCTTC. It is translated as CASSQATGDGYTF.